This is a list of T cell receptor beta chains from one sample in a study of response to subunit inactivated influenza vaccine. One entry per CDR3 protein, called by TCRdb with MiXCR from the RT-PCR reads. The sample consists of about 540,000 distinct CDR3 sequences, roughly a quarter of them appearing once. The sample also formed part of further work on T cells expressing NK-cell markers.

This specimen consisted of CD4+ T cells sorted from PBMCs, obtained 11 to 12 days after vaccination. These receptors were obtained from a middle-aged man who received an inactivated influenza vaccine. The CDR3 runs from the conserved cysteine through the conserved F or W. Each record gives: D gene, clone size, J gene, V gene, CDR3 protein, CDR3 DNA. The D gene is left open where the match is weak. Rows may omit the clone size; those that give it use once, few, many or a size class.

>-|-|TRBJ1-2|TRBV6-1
CASSPRDGYGYTF
TGTGCCAGCAGTCCTCGGGACGGCTATGGCTACACCTTC
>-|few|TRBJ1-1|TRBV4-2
CASSQSSVQVNTEAFF
TGTGCCAGCAGCCAATCGAGTGTACAGGTGAACACTGAAGCTTTCTTT
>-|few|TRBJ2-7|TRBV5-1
CASSLGQRVYEQYF
TGCGCCAGCAGCTTGGGACAGAGAGTTTACGAGCAGTACTTC
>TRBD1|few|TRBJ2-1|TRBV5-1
CASSSDRANEQFF
TGCGCCAGCAGCTCCGACAGGGCCAATGAGCAGTTCTTC
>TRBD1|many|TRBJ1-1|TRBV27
CASWTGDWNTEAFF
TGTGCCAGCTGGACAGGGGATTGGAACACTGAAGCTTTCTTT
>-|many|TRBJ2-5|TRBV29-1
CSVEIWGAETQYF
TGCAGCGTTGAGATCTGGGGGGCGGAGACCCAGTACTTC
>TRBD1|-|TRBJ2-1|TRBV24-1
CATSDSTGGMGDNEQFF
TGTGCCACCAGTGACAGCACAGGGGGCATGGGGGACAATGAGCAGTTCTTC
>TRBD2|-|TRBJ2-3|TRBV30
CAWSVIGGTTDTQYF
TGTGCCTGGAGTGTGATCGGGGGGACCACAGATACGCAGTATTTT
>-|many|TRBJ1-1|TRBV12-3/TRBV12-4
CASSARVNTEAFF
TGTGCCAGCAGCGCCAGGGTGAACACTGAAGCTTTCTTT
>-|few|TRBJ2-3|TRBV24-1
CATSDATNHLDTQYF
TGTGCCACCAGTGATGCGACTAATCATTTGGATACGCAGTATTTT
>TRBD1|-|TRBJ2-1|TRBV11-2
CASRLPGQGNNEQFF
TGTGCCAGCAGATTACCGGGACAGGGCAACAATGAGCAGTTCTTC
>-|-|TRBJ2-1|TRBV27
CASFGSAGPMFF
TGTGCCAGCTTCGGTTCCGCGGGGCCGATGTTCTTC
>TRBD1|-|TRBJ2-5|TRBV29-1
CSVQTGGETQYF
TGCAGCGTTCAGACAGGGGGAGAGACCCAGTACTTC
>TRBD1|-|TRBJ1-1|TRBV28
CASSSPGQGMNTEAFF
TGTGCCAGCAGTTCCCCGGGACAGGGAATGAACACTGAAGCTTTCTTT
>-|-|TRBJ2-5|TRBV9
CASSVGVSGNQETQYF
TGTGCCAGCAGCGTAGGTGTTAGCGGCAACCAAGAGACCCAGTACTTC
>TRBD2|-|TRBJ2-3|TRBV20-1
CSAPGGEVAGGPLMDTQYF
TGCAGTGCCCCGGGGGGGGAAGTAGCGGGAGGGCCTCTAATGGATACGCAGTATTTT
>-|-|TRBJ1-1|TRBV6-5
CASSYSGYTEAFF
TGTGCCAGCAGTTACTCGGGGTACACTGAAGCTTTCTTT
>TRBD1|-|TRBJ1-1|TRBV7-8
CASSEGQGGNTEAFF
TGTGCCAGCAGCGAGGGACAGGGGGGGAACACTGAAGCTTTCTTT
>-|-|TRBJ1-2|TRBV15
CATSRSRELNYGYTF
TGTGCCACCAGCAGGTCCCGGGAACTAAACTATGGCTACACCTTC
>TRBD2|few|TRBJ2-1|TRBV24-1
CATSDPTSGRHNEQFF
TGTGCCACCAGTGATCCCACTAGCGGGAGGCACAATGAGCAGTTCTTC
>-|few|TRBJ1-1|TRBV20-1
CSAQLRRRQNTEAFF
TGCAGTGCCCAACTTAGGCGACGGCAGAACACTGAAGCTTTCTTT
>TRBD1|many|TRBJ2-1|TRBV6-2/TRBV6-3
CASSDQGGQGDEQFF
TGTGCCAGCAGTGACCAAGGGGGACAGGGGGATGAGCAGTTCTTC
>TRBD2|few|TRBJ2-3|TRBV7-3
CASSLKPRLAGEGTDTQYF
TGTGCCAGCAGCTTAAAACCCAGACTAGCGGGAGAGGGCACAGATACGCAGTATTTT
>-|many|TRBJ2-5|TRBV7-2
CASSLGGGGQETQYF
TGTGCCAGCAGCTTAGGAGGGGGGGGGCAAGAGACCCAGTACTTC
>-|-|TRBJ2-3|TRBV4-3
CASSQRKADTQYF
TGCGCCAGCAGCCAACGGAAAGCAGATACGCAGTATTTT
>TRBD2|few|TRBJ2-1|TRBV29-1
CSVRTRPSSYNEQFF
TGCAGCGTCAGGACTAGGCCGAGCTCCTACAATGAGCAGTTCTTC
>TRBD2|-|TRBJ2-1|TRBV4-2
CASSQEVAGGRNEQFF
TGTGCCAGCAGCCAAGAGGTAGCGGGGGGTCGCAATGAGCAGTTCTTC
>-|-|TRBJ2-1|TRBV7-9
CASSLSFTGNEQFF
TGTGCCAGCAGCTTGTCTTTCACGGGTAATGAGCAGTTCTTC